This T cell receptor (beta chain) originates from a study of T cells after yellow fever vaccination. Study outcomes and limitations: Clonotype sharing between CD4 and CD8 compartments was small. Subsequent booster samples again held most clones from primary vaccination (96% CD4, 85% to 90% CD8).

This clonotype came up a few times. Antigen: not known. TCRdb recomputed calls from the 5' RACE reads with MiXCR, one row per CDR3 protein. The repertoire consists of fewer than 500,000 distinct CDR3 sequences, with roughly 20% occurring once and the leading ten covering roughly a sixth. Trimming cost V 5 bases and J 0 bases, with 11 bases left between them. Germline V gene lookup returns CDR1 SGHRS and CDR2 YFSETQ. The length of the CDR3 is 15 residues. The chain combines TRBV5-1 with TRBJ2-2; D may be TRBD2 (6 bases). The sample in question was PBMCs, obtained before the yellow fever booster vaccination. The TCR comes from a man younger than 35 who received the YFV17D yellow fever vaccine. The CDR3 region has the DNA TGCGCCAGCAGACTCGGGAGCGCGAACACCGGGGAGCTGTTTTTT. It codes for CASRLGSANTGELFF.